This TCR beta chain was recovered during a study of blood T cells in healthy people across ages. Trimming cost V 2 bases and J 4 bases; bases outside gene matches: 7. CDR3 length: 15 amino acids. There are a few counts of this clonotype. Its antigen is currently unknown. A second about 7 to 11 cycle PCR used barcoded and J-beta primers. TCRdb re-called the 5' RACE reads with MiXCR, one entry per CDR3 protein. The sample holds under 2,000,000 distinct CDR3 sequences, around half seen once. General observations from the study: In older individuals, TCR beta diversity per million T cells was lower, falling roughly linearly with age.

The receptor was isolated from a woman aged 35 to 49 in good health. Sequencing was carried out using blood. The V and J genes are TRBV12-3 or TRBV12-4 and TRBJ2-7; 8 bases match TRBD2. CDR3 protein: CASSLRSGGPYEQYF. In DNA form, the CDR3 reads TGTGCCAGCAGTTTACGGTCGGGGGGGCCATACGAGCAGTACTTC.